This T cell receptor (beta chain) was documented in a study of T cells in tumors and immune-related adverse events. The assay was immunoSEQ multiplex PCR, and TCRdb's table has in-frame clones only and misses some. Of a few thousand clones listed, less than 70% are singletons. The CDR3 has 15 amino acids. The germline CDR1 and CDR2 sequences are SGHNT and YYREEE (reference sequence). Deletions cut 4 bases from V and 5 bases from J, with 16 bases between. The chain employs TRBV5-4 and TRBJ2-1, with D perhaps TRBD2 (6 bases). The TCR comes from a female donor with metastatic renal cell carcinoma. The source was gut tissue, collected from a patient treated with anti-PD-1 therapy. CDR3 loop: CASSRTSFSDNEQFF. CDR3 coding DNA: TGTGCCAGCAGCCGAACTAGCTTCAGCGACAATGAGCAGTTCTTC.